The TCR beta chain under discussion was sequenced for a study of regulatory T cells in long-lasting Graves disease. At the level of the study: Antithyroid drugs had been taken by newly diagnosed Graves' patients for under 3 months. Overall study findings and caveats: Persistent disease samples used TRBV28, TRBJ1-2 and TRBJ2-5 preferentially.

Germline V CDR1 and CDR2: MNHEY, SVGAGI. V gave up 2 bases and J gave up 10 bases, with 18 bases separating them. This CDR3 spans 15 amino acids. Described time point: newly diagnosed GD, antithyroid drugs for less than 3 months. The TCR library was prepared using RNA isolated from PBMCs. As to this clonotype: The antigen is unknown.

Arm-PCR of CDR3 regions with iRepertoire HTBI primers generated TCR beta libraries. TCRdb reanalysed the multiplex PCR reads using MiXCR and keeps one entry per CDR3 protein. The sample lists 680,000 or so distinct CDR3 sequences, around 15% occurring once. These same data were also listed under a study on T cells in Graves' hyperthyroidism and ophthalmopathy. That paper states: Patients were excluded for uncontrolled infection, other autoimmune disease, pregnancy or lactation.

The chain has TRBV6-5 and TRBJ2-1; tentatively, D is TRBD2 (5 bases). This specimen consisted of peripheral blood mononuclear cells (PBMCs), obtained at new diagnosis, from a patient treated with antithyroid drugs. This receptor was taken from a woman aged 25 to 39 with Graves disease. The CDR3 is CASSYEIAVASEQFF. The DNA of the CDR3 is TGTGCCAGCAGTTACGAGATAGCCGTAGCGTCCGAGCAGTTCTTC.